This section outlines one T cell receptor beta chain sequence together with its context. This sample is drawn from a study of T cell repertoires in cytomegalovirus infection. Study summary: Matching HLA type, along with CMV infection, was indicated by public TCR beta signatures.

TCRdb ran MiXCR on the reads and lists one entry per CDR3 protein. The sample has roughly 250,000 distinct CDR3 sequences, approximately 22% seen once. This CDR3 has 19 residues. CDR1 SNHLY and CDR2 FYNNEI come from the germline V gene. V shed 7 bases, J shed 0 bases, and the junction held 10 bases outside the gene matches. The sample comprised CD8+ T cells from PBMCs. The V call is TRBV2, the J call TRBJ2-6, with TRBD1 matching over 12 bases. The clonotype comes from a human donor in good health (CMV status not recorded). Some clones in this sample may be carry-over from other donors' samples. CDR3 region: CASTYRDRGRSSGANVLTF. The CDR3 DNA sequence: TGTGCCAGCACCTACCGGGACAGGGGGCGAAGCTCTGGGGCCAACGTCCTGACTTTC.